This T cell receptor (beta chain) was recovered during a study of technical replicates of blood from a handful of donors. The method was immunoSEQ multiplex PCR; TCRdb's version includes in-frame clones alone and lacks a portion of them. The sample has around 74,000 clones, 86% seen once; the top ten hold approximately 5%. This CDR3 comprises 14 residues. CDR1 and CDR2 (germline): SGHTA, FQGNSA. V was cut by 3 bases and J by 1 base, with 9 bases left in between. The chain uses TRBV7-2 and TRBJ2-5; the D gene is possibly TRBD2 (5 bases). The source of this sequence is a human donor in good health. Some clones in this sample may be carry-over from other donors' samples. Sequencing was done on a sample of PBMCs. CDR3 DNA: TGTGCCAGCAGCTTGTCGGGAACCCAAGAGACCCAGTACTTC. Protein: CASSLSGTQETQYF.